Below are 17 T cell receptor beta chains sequenced from a single sample in a study of cytomegalovirus exposure and HLA in healthy donors. The PCR used 60 Vbeta and 13 Jbeta primers. The assay was immunoSEQ multiplex PCR, and TCRdb's table has in-frame clones only and misses some. The table includes roughly 150,000 clones, about 80% detected once. The sample taken for sequencing was PBMCs. Receptor source: a man aged 30-40 years in good health and CMV-seronegative.

A few counts support this clone. The V call is TRBV28, the J call TRBJ1-1; D gene uncertain. CDR1 and CDR2 from the germline V gene are MDHEN and SYDVKM. The CDR3 is made up of 10 amino acids. V was trimmed by 10 bases and J by 1 base, leaving 4 bases between them. The CDR3 loop reads CATRNTEAFF. The CDR3 DNA follows: TGTGCCACTCGGAACACTGAAGCTTTCTTT.

This clone was seen repeatedly, ten times or more. The gene calls are TRBV29-1 and TRBJ1-1; a weak D match, TRBD1 (5 bases). V was cut by 4 bases and J by 4 bases, with 10 bases left in between. This CDR3 comprises 12 residues. Germline lookup yields CDR1 SQVTM and CDR2 ANQGSEA. CDR3 in DNA: TGCAGCGTTGGTTCCGGGGGCACTGAAGCTTTCTTT. Protein sequence: CSVGSGGTEAFF.

The chain carries TRBV9 and TRBJ2-1, with TRBD1 identical over 8 bases. Trimming at V came to 4 bases and at J to 8 bases, leaving 8 bases not matched to a gene. Germline V gene sequence: CDR1 SGDLS, CDR2 YYNGEE. The CDR3 spans 14 residues. The CDR3 loop reads CASSTRDRIHEQFF. CDR3 in DNA: TGTGCCAGCAGCACCCGGGACAGGATCCATGAGCAGTTCTTC.

V gene TRBV28 combines with J gene TRBJ1-3; TRBD1 matches at 9 bases. After removal of 1 base from V and 9 bases from J, the junction contained 10 bases not matched to a gene. This CDR3 contains 16 residues. Germline values: CDR1 MDHEN, CDR2 SYDVKM. The CDR3 nucleotides read TGTGCCAGCAGTTTATTCGGGACAGGGCATTTTAGCACCATATATTTT. It is translated as CASSLFGTGHFSTIYF.

The sample holds one count of this clone. This sequence joins TRBV7-2 and TRBJ1-3; 10 bases agree with TRBD1. J lost 4 bases, V lost 1 base, and 7 bases had no gene match. The CDR3 is 17 residues long. Germline CDR1 SGHTA, CDR2 FQGNSA. CDR3 DNA sequence: TGTGCCAGCAGCTTAGGAGGAGGGACAGGGGTAGGAAACACCATATATTTT. Its translation is CASSLGGGTGVGNTIYF. Together with reference TRBV7-2 and TRBJ1-3, the CDR3 gives the full variable domain: GAGVSQSPSNKVTEKGKDVELRCDPISGHTALYWYRQSLGQGLEFLIYFQGNSAPDKSGLPSDRFSAERTGGSVSTLTIQRTQQEDSAVYLCASSLGGGTGVGNTIYFGEGSWLTVV.

The chain has TRBV28 and TRBJ2-7; 10 bases fit TRBD1. CDR1 and CDR2 from the germline V gene are MDHEN and SYDVKM. J lost 4 bases, V lost 6 bases, and 9 bases had no gene match. CDR3 length: 15 residues. The chain's CDR3 is CASSDPGQGRYEQYF. CDR3 DNA sequence: TGTGCCAGCAGCGATCCGGGACAGGGGAGGTACGAGCAGTACTTC.

V gene TRBV11-2 combines with J gene TRBJ2-3; D not certain. This CDR3 contains 12 residues. Trimming took off 5 bases at V and 2 bases at J, with 5 bases between the two ends. Looked up from germline, CDR1 is SGHAT and CDR2 is FQNNGV. CDR3 nucleotides: TGTGCCAGCAGCCCACACACAGATACGCAGTATTTT. This sequence encodes CASSPHTDTQYF.

V and J are TRBV5-8 and TRBJ1-5, with 7 bases lining up with TRBD1. Germline CDR1 reads SGHTS; CDR2 reads YDEGEE. The CDR3 consists of 14 residues. J was trimmed by 9 bases and V by 4 bases; bases with no gene match: 10. The CDR3 loop reads CASSHRQGSRPQHF. The CDR3, as DNA: TGTGCCAGCAGCCATCGACAGGGCTCCCGGCCCCAGCATTTT.

The chain uses TRBV28 and TRBJ1-1, with TRBD1 matching 10 bases. The CDR3 length is 17 residues. Germline loops: CDR1 MDHEN, CDR2 SYDVKM. V shed 8 bases, J shed 1 base, and the junction held 13 bases outside the gene matches. Written as DNA, the CDR3 is TGTGCCAGCCCTTCCGAAGGGACAGGGGACACGAACACTGAAGCTTTCTTT. It codes for CASPSEGTGDTNTEAFF.

The CDR3 nucleotides are TGTGCCAGCAGTATGGGTGGGGAGAGCTCCTACAATGAGCAGTTCTTC. Its protein is CASSMGGESSYNEQFF. This chain joins TRBV28 and TRBJ2-1; possibly TRBD2 for D (5 bases). Trimming cost V 5 bases and J 0 bases, with 14 bases left between them. Germline V gene lookup returns CDR1 MDHEN and CDR2 SYDVKM. The CDR3 sequence is 16 residues long. The complete variable domain, with remaining parts taken from reference TRBV28 and TRBJ2-1, reads DVKVTQSSRYLVKRTGEKVFLECVQDMDHENMFWYRQDPGLGLRLIYFSYDVKMKEKGDIPEGYSVSREKKERFSLILESASTNQTSMYLCASSMGGESSYNEQFFGPGTRLTVL.

This clone occurred once. The J gene is TRBJ2-1, the V gene TRBV5-1; the match to TRBD2 covers 8 bases. There are 16 residues in the CDR3. Germline CDR1 reads SGHRS; CDR2 reads YFSETQ. With 4 bases clipped from V and 7 bases from J, the junction kept 13 bases outside the gene matches. The CDR3 DNA reads TGCGCCAGCAGCCTTAGCGGGGCCCCCCAAGCGAATGAGCAGTTCTTC. Its translation is CASSLSGAPQANEQFF.

The chain uses TRBV7-2 and TRBJ1-5; perhaps TRBD1 as D (6 bases). Trimming removed 5 bases at V and 11 bases at J, with 16 bases between. The CDR3 is 13 residues long. From germline, CDR1 is SGHTA and CDR2 FQGNSA. Here the CDR3 DNA reads TGTGCCAGCAGCGAGGGGGATGAAAGGGCCCAGCATTTT. Translation: CASSEGDERAQHF.

V and J are TRBV27 and TRBJ2-6; 12 positions agree with TRBD2. The CDR3 is 15 amino acids. Germline lookup yields CDR1 MNHEY and CDR2 SMNVEV (reference sequence). Trimming took 5 bases from V and 12 from J; bases not matched to a gene: 8. CDR3 region: CASSLRLAGASVLTF. CDR3 nucleotide sequence: TGTGCCAGCAGTCTCCGACTAGCGGGGGCTTCCGTCCTGACTTTC.

This clone was seen just once. The chain uses TRBV6-5 and TRBJ1-1; tentative D call: TRBD1 (6 bases). Trimming stripped 5 bases from V and 1 base from J, with 14 bases between. This CDR3 is built from 15 residues. The germline V gene encodes CDR1 MNHEY and CDR2 SVGAGI. CDR3 sequence reads: CASSPTGTSNTEAFF. DNA for the CDR3: TGTGCCAGCAGTCCGACAGGTACTTCGAACACTGAAGCTTTCTTT.

Written as DNA, the CDR3 is TGTGCCAGCTCACCACAGGGGGCCCTGAACACCGGGGAGCTGTTTTTT. Translating it yields CASSPQGALNTGELFF. V usage is TRBV18 and J usage is TRBJ2-2; 7 bases line up with TRBD1. The CDR3 sequence is 16 residues long. Germline V gene lookup returns CDR1 KGHSH and CDR2 LQKENI. The trim removed 1 base at V and 1 base at J, leaving 3 bases unmatched. The full variable domain, rest sourced from reference TRBV18 and TRBJ2-2, is NAGVMQNPRHLVRRRGQEARLRCSPMKGHSHVYWYRQLPEEGLKFMVYLQKENIIDESGMPKERFSAEFPKEGPSILRIQQVVRGDSAAYFCASSPQGALNTGELFFGEGSRLTVL.

V usage is TRBV28 and J usage is TRBJ2-3, with 10 bases matching TRBD2. V shed 4 bases and J 0 bases; nucleotides not matched to a gene: 4. There are 16 residues in the CDR3. The germline CDR1 and CDR2 sequences are MDHEN and SYDVKM. DNA of the CDR3: TGTGCCAGCAGTTCCCGACTAGCGGGTAGCACAGATACGCAGTATTTT. This sequence encodes CASSSRLAGSTDTQYF.

This sequence joins TRBV18 and TRBJ2-1; perhaps TRBD1 as D (5 bases). The CDR3 totals 14 residues. V was cut by 1 base and J by 5 bases, with 9 bases left in between. Per germline, CDR1 KGHSH and CDR2 LQKENI. CDR3 sequence (DNA): TGTGCCAGCTCACCACGGACAACAGACAATGAGCAGTTCTTC. Translating it yields CASSPRTTDNEQFF.